This T cell receptor beta chain is from a study of cytomegalovirus exposure and HLA in healthy donors. 60 Vbeta and 13 Jbeta primers were used in PCR. The method was immunoSEQ multiplex PCR; TCRdb's version includes in-frame clones alone and lacks a portion of them. The sample lists around 120,000 clones; around 80% were seen once. The sample comprised PBMCs. This clonotype was obtained from a woman between 40 and 55 years old in good health and CMV-seropositive.

CDR3 nucleotide sequence: TGCGCCAGCAGAAGGGGGCCGCTGGAGACTGAAGCTTTCTTT. This sequence encodes CASRRGPLETEAFF. V usage is TRBV4-1 and J usage is TRBJ1-1; 7 nucleotides line up with TRBD1. Germline CDR1 MGHRA, CDR2 YSYEKL. This CDR3 has 14 amino acids. The V and J ends lost 6 bases and 5 bases, in that order; junction bases with no gene match: 9.